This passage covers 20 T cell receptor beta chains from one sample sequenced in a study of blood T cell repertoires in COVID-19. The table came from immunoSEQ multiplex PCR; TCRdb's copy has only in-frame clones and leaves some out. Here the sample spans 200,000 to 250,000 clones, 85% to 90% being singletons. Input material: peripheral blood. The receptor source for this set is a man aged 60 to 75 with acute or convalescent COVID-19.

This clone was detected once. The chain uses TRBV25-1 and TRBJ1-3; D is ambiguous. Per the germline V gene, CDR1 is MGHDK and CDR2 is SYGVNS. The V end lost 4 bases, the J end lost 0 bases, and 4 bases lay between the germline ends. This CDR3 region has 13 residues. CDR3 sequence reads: CASSVASGNTIYF. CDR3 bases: TGTGCCAGCAGTGTGGCCTCTGGAAACACCATATATTTT.

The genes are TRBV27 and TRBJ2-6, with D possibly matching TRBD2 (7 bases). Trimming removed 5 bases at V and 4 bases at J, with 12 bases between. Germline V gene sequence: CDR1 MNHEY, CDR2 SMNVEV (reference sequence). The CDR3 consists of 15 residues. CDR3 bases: TGTGCCAGCAGTCTAGGGGGGGTCGGGGCCAACGTCCTGACTTTC. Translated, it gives CASSLGGVGANVLTF.

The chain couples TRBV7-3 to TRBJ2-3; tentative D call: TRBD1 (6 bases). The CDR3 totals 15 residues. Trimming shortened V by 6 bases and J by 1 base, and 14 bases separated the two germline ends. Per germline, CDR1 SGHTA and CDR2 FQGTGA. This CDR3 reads CASSSGTYRTDTQYF. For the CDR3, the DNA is TGTGCCAGCAGTTCCGGGACATATCGCACAGATACGCAGTATTTT.

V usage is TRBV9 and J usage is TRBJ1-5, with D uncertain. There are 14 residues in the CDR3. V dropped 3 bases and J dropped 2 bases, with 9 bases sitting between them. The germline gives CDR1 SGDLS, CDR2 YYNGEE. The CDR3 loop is CASSAGVGNQPQHF. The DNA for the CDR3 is TGTGCCAGCAGCGCCGGGGTTGGCAATCAGCCCCAGCATTTT.

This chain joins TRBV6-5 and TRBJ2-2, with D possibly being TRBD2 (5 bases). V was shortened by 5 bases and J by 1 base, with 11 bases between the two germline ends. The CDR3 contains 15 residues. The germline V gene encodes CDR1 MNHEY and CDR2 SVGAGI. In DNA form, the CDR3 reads TGTGCCAGCAGTAGAGGGAGAGGGAACACCGGGGAGCTGTTTTTT. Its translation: CASSRGRGNTGELFF.

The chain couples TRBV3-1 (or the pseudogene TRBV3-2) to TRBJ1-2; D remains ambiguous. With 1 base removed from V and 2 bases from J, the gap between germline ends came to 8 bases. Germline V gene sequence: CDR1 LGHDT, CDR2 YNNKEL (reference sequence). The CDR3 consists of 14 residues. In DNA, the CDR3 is TGTGCCAGCAGCCAAGTCGACGGGAACTATGGCTACACCTTC. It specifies CASSQVDGNYGYTF.

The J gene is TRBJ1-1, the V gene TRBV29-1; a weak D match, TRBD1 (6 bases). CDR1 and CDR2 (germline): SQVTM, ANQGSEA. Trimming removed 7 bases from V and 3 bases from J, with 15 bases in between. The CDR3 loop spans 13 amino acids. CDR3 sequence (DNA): TGCAGCGGCAGGACAGCCGGGGACACTGAAGCTTTCTTT. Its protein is CSGRTAGDTEAFF.

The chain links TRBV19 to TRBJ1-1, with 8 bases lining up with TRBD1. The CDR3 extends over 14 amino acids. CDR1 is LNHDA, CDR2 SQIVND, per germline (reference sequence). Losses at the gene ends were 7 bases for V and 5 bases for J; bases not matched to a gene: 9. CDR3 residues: CASTFRGPYTEAFF. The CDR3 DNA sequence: TGTGCCAGTACTTTCAGGGGGCCTTATACTGAAGCTTTCTTT.

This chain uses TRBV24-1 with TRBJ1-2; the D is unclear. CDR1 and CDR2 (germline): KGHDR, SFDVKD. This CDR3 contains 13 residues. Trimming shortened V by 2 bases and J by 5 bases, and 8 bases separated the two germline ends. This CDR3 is CATSDSGRYGYTF. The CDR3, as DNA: TGTGCCACCAGTGATTCTGGCAGGTATGGCTACACCTTC.

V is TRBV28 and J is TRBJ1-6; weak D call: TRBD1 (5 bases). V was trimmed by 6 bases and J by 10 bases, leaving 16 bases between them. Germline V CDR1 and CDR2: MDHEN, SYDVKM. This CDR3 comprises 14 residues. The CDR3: CASRPGGDVSPLHF. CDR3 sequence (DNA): TGTGCCAGCAGGCCAGGAGGGGATGTGTCACCCCTCCACTTT.

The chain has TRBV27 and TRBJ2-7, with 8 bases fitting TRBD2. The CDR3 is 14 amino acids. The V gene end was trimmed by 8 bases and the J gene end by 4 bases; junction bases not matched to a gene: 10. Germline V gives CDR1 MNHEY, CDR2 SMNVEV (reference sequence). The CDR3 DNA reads TGTGCCAGCCGTAGTACTAGCGGTACGTACGAGCAGTACTTC. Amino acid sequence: CASRSTSGTYEQYF.

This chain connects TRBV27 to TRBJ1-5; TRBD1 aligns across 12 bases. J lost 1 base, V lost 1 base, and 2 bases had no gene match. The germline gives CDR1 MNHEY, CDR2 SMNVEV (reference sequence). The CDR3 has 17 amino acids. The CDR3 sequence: CASSLFGTGGSNQPQHF. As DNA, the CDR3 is TGTGCCAGCAGTTTATTCGGGACAGGGGGCAGCAATCAGCCCCAGCATTTT.

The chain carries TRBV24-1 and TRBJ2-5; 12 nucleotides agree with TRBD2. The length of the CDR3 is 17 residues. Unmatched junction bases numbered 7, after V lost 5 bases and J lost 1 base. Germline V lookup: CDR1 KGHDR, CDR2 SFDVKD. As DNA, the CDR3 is TGTGCCACCAGTGCTGTACCGGGACTAGCGGGCCAAGAGACCCAGTACTTC. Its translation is CATSAVPGLAGQETQYF.

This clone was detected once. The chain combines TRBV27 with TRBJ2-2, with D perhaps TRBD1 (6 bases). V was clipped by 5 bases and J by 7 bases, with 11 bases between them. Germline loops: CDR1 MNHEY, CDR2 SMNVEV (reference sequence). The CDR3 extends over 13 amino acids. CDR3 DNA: TGTGCCAGCAGTACACAGGGTGTCGGGGAGCTGTTTTTT. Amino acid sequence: CASSTQGVGELFF.

The CDR3 protein is CASSSGGVTGGHGYTF. The CDR3 DNA reads TGTGCCAGCAGTTCCGGCGGTGTGACAGGGGGCCATGGCTACACCTTC. This chain connects TRBV28 to TRBJ1-2; 10 nucleotides line up with TRBD1. Unmatched junction bases numbered 11, after V lost 4 bases and J lost 6 bases. CDR3 length: 16 amino acids. Germline assignment: CDR1 MDHEN and CDR2 SYDVKM.

The CDR3 region has the DNA TGTGCCAGCAGTTACGTCGGGGGAACTAATGAAAAACTGTTTTTT. It encodes CASSYVGGTNEKLFF. The chain recombines TRBV6-5 with TRBJ1-4; D perhaps matches TRBD1 (5 bases). This CDR3 spans 15 amino acids. Trimming stripped 2 bases from V and 1 base from J, with 8 bases between. Per the germline V gene, CDR1 is MNHEY and CDR2 is SVGAGI.

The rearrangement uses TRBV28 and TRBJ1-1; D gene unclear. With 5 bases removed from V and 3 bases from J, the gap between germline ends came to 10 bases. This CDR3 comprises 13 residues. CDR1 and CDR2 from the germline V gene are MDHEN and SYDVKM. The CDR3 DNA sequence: TGTGCCAGCAGTACGGAGTGGGACACTGAAGCTTTCTTT. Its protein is CASSTEWDTEAFF.

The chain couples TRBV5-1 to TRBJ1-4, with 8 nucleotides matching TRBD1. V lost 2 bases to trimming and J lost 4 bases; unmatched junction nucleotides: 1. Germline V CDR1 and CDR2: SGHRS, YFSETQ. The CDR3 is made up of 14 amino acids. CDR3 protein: CASSLQGGNEKLFF. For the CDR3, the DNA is TGCGCCAGCAGCTTACAGGGGGGTAATGAAAAACTGTTTTTT. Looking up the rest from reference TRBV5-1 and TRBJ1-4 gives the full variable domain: KAGVTQTPRYLIKTRGQQVTLSCSPISGHRSVSWYQQTPGQGLQFLFEYFSETQRNKGNFPGRFSGRQFSNSRSEMNVSTLELGDSALYLCASSLQGGNEKLFFGSGTQLSVL.

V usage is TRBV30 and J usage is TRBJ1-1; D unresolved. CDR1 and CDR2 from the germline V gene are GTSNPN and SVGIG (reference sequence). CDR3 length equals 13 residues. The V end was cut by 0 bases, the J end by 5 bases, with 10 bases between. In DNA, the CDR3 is TGTGCCTGGAGTGTACAGCGGGAGACTGAAGCTTTCTTT. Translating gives CAWSVQRETEAFF.

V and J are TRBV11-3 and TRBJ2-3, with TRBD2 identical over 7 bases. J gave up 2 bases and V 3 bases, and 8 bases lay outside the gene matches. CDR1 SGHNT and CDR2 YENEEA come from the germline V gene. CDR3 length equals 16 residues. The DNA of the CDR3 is TGTGCCAGCAGCTTCGGGCTAGCGGACTTCACAGATACGCAGTATTTT. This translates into CASSFGLADFTDTQYF.